These 2 T cell receptor beta chains share one sample of origin, sequenced in a study of blood T cell repertoires in COVID-19. The table came from immunoSEQ multiplex PCR; TCRdb's copy has only in-frame clones and leaves some out. The sample yields about 70,000 clones, roughly 90% seen once. The source material was peripheral blood. The receptors were gathered from a human donor in a cohort sampled during active COVID-19.

This sequence joins TRBV28 and TRBJ2-1; weak D call: TRBD1 (5 bases). Trimming took 3 bases from V and 5 from J, leaving 8 bases between them. The CDR3 has 13 residues. Germline V gene lookup returns CDR1 MDHEN and CDR2 SYDVKM. The CDR3 reads CASSFSGNNEQFF. In nucleotides, the CDR3 is TGTGCCAGCAGTTTCTCAGGGAACAATGAGCAGTTCTTC.

The chain has TRBV24-1 and TRBJ2-3; possibly TRBD1 for D (5 bases). Trimming cost V 2 bases and J 9 bases, with 8 bases left between them. Germline V CDR1 and CDR2: KGHDR, SFDVKD. The CDR3 loop spans 12 amino acids. This CDR3 is CATSDYPGTQYF. The CDR3 DNA sequence: TGTGCCACCAGTGATTATCCAGGGACGCAGTATTTT.